This TCR beta chain was identified during a study of regulatory T cells. General study points: Shannon entropy was nonsignificantly lower in patient CD8+ T cells than control CD8+ cells.

A note on this clone: The antigen remains unidentified.

Between the trimmed V and J ends, which lost 8 bases and 2 bases, there was a span of 21 bases. The CDR3 covers 16 residues. Germline loops: CDR1 ENHRY, CDR2 SYGVKD. All CD3G-deficient patients showed autoimmunity, more severe in two. At testing, patients were 2 to 39 years old, with reduced naive and increased memory T-cell proportions. The PCR used 52 TRBV and 13 TRBJ primers. Some clones are missing from TCRdb's copy, which holds only in-frame ones; the method was immunoSEQ multiplex PCR. The sample has approximately 9,000 clones; about 80% are singletons. This TCR was recovered from a person aged 18 to 30 with CD3G deficiency. What was sequenced was CD8+ T cells sorted from blood. This chain connects TRBV10-3 to TRBJ1-2, with a weak D call TRBD1 (5 bases). In DNA, the CDR3 is TGTGCCATCTCCCTTACCTCTCGGGGGGACAACTATGGCTACACCTTC. It is translated as CAISLTSRGDNYGYTF.